These 29 T cell receptor beta chains share one sample of origin, sequenced in a study of blood T cell repertoires in COVID-19. Here immunoSEQ multiplex PCR was the method, and the copy in TCRdb shows in-frame clones only, minus some. The data hold roughly 110,000 clones, with roughly 80% observed a single time. Sequenced material: peripheral blood. These TCRs come from a woman aged 35 to 49 with acute or convalescent COVID-19.

This clone was picked up a small number of times. J is TRBJ2-1 and V is TRBV18, with 13 bases aligning to TRBD2. Germline V gives CDR1 KGHSH, CDR2 LQKENI. Trimming at V came to 3 bases and at J to 3 bases, leaving 8 bases not matched to a gene. There are 18 residues in the CDR3. CDR3 in amino acids: CASSPTRTSGGHYNEQFF. Written as DNA, the CDR3 is TGTGCCAGCTCACCTACCCGGACTAGCGGGGGACACTACAATGAGCAGTTCTTC.

The J gene is TRBJ1-1, the V gene TRBV2; D not resolved. Germline CDR1 SNHLY, CDR2 FYNNEI. This CDR3 region has 14 residues. Trimming shortened V by 2 bases and J by 3 bases, and 10 bases separated the two germline ends. This CDR3 is CASSEFPRDTEAFF. CDR3 sequence (DNA): TGTGCCAGCAGTGAATTTCCGCGGGACACTGAAGCTTTCTTT.

V and J are TRBV6-6 and TRBJ1-1, with 7 positions matching TRBD1. Germline trimming cut 6 bases from V and 7 bases from J; bases unmatched to any gene: 8. Germline V lookup: CDR1 MNHNY, CDR2 SVGAGI (reference sequence). The CDR3 extends over 13 amino acids. CDR3: CASRRQGMVEAFF. CDR3 DNA sequence: TGTGCCAGCAGGCGACAGGGAATGGTTGAAGCTTTCTTT.

The chain uses TRBV9 and TRBJ2-1; D is perhaps TRBD1 (7 bases). The ends were cut back, 9 bases at V and 3 bases at J, with 19 bases in the middle. The CDR3 consists of 15 residues. Per the germline V gene, CDR1 is SGDLS and CDR2 is YYNGEE. The CDR3 loop is CAKYTGRGDYNEQFF. Written as DNA, the CDR3 is TGTGCCAAATACACCGGCAGGGGGGACTACAATGAGCAGTTCTTC.

V and J are TRBV7-8 and TRBJ2-2; the D gene is possibly TRBD2 (5 bases). Deletions cut 5 bases from V and 8 bases from J, with 9 bases between. The germline V gene has CDR1 SGHVS and CDR2 FQNEAQ. CDR3 length: 12 amino acids. This CDR3 reads CASSLRGGELFF. The CDR3 DNA follows: TGTGCCAGCAGCCTCAGAGGGGGGGAGCTGTTTTTT.

The CDR3 nucleotides are TGCGCCAGCAGCTTACAGGGGGAGCAGTACTTC. Translated, it gives CASSLQGEQYF. The J gene is TRBJ2-7, the V gene TRBV5-1, with 7 bases that match TRBD1. The CDR3 consists of 11 residues. The V segment lost 2 bases and the J segment 7 bases; nucleotides outside the gene matches: 0. CDR1 SGHRS and CDR2 YFSETQ come from the germline V gene.

This clone was picked up one time. V and J are TRBV4-3 and TRBJ1-1; TRBD1 might be the D (5 bases). V dropped 3 bases and J dropped 4 bases, with 12 bases sitting between them. The CDR3 extends over 14 amino acids. CDR1 and CDR2 (germline): LGHNA, YSLEER. The CDR3 nucleotides are TGCGCCAGCAGCCAGCACCGGGGGGGCACTGAAGCTTTCTTT. It yields the protein CASSQHRGGTEAFF.

V gene TRBV3-1 (or the pseudogene TRBV3-2) combines with J gene TRBJ1-2; D might be TRBD1 (5 bases). This CDR3 spans 15 amino acids. Germline lookup yields CDR1 LGHDT and CDR2 YNNKEL (reference sequence). With 6 bases removed from V and 6 bases from J, the gap between germline ends came to 20 bases. CDR3 in DNA: TGTGCCAGCAGTCGTTGGCGGGGGGAGGGACATGGCTACACCTTC. Its protein product is CASSRWRGEGHGYTF.

DNA of the CDR3: TGCGCCAGCAGCTTGCAGCCTAGCGGGGGCACAGATACGCAGTATTTT. It translates to CASSLQPSGGTDTQYF. The chain is built from TRBV5-1 and TRBJ2-3; 9 bases are a match to TRBD2. With V trimmed by 1 base and J by 1 base, 4 bases remained unmatched. From germline, CDR1 is SGHRS and CDR2 YFSETQ. This CDR3 has 16 amino acids.

This chain uses TRBV2 with TRBJ2-3; TRBD2 aligns across 7 bases. The CDR3 spans 17 residues. J lost 6 bases, V lost 4 bases, and 16 bases had no gene match. CDR1 and CDR2 (germline): SNHLY, FYNNEI. The CDR3 loop is CASSVPGLPSRPDTQYF. The DNA of the CDR3 is TGTGCCAGCAGTGTACCGGGACTACCCTCCCGCCCCGATACGCAGTATTTT.

The CDR3 loop reads CASKVTGTGNTIYF. Here the CDR3 DNA reads TGTGCCAGTAAGGTGACAGGAACTGGAAACACCATATATTTT. The chain links TRBV19 to TRBJ1-3; tentative D call: TRBD1 (6 bases). Germline values: CDR1 LNHDA, CDR2 SQIVND (reference sequence). The CDR3 has 14 amino acids. V dropped 7 bases and J dropped 2 bases, with 12 bases sitting between them.

The chain combines TRBV7-2 with TRBJ2-1; D not certain. The germline V gene encodes CDR1 SGHTA and CDR2 FQGNSA. V gave up 5 bases and J gave up 4 bases, with 6 bases separating them. This CDR3 is built from 12 residues. Written as DNA, the CDR3 is TGTGCCAGCAGCAACTCTTACAATGAGCAGTTCTTC. Residues: CASSNSYNEQFF.

This rearrangement joins TRBV7-9 to TRBJ1-5; 7 bases align to TRBD1. V lost 5 bases and J lost 4; bases outside the gene matches: 11. The V gene's germline CDR1 is SEHNR and CDR2 FQNEAQ (reference sequence). This CDR3 region has 16 residues. Here the CDR3 DNA reads TGTGCCAGCAGCCCAGGAAAACAGGGGTGGAATCAGCCCCAGCATTTT. As protein: CASSPGKQGWNQPQHF.

The chain has TRBV5-4 and TRBJ2-7; no definite D call. Germline V gives CDR1 SGHNT, CDR2 YYREEE (reference sequence). Trimming cost V 1 base and J 4 bases, with 9 bases left between them. CDR3 size: 13 residues. This CDR3 reads CASSLSSTYEQYF. The CDR3, as DNA: TGTGCCAGCAGCTTGAGTTCTACGTACGAGCAGTACTTC.

The V call is TRBV6-5, the J call TRBJ1-4; perhaps TRBD1 as D (5 bases). V was cut by 5 bases and J by 4 bases, with 11 bases left in between. Germline values: CDR1 MNHEY, CDR2 SVGAGI. The CDR3 runs to 14 residues. The DNA for the CDR3 is TGTGCCAGCAGTCGTGACAGTCTTAATGAAAAACTGTTTTTT. This encodes CASSRDSLNEKLFF.

V usage is TRBV3-1 (or the pseudogene TRBV3-2) and J usage is TRBJ1-6; a possible D gene is TRBD1 (6 bases). Trimming pared 1 base from V and 9 bases from J, leaving 22 bases between. The germline gives CDR1 LGHDT, CDR2 YNNKEL (reference sequence). This CDR3 region has 18 residues. CDR3 loop: CASSQVSRFPKGGSPLHF. CDR3 DNA sequence: TGTGCCAGCAGCCAAGTTTCCAGGTTCCCCAAAGGGGGTTCACCCCTCCACTTT.

The chain couples TRBV19 to TRBJ1-2; 7 nucleotides align to TRBD1. V was clipped by 6 bases and J by 2 bases; unmatched bases: 6. This CDR3 has 14 amino acids. Germline V gives CDR1 LNHDA, CDR2 SQIVND (reference sequence). CDR3 protein: CASSSSRGNYGYTF. CDR3 sequence (DNA): TGTGCCAGTAGCAGCTCCAGGGGGAACTATGGCTACACCTTC.

This clone was seen only once. This chain links TRBV5-8 with TRBJ2-3, with a possible D match to TRBD2 (6 bases). This CDR3 is 14 amino acids long. The V end lost 7 bases, the J end lost 4 bases, and 16 bases lay between the germline ends. The germline V gene has CDR1 SGHTS and CDR2 YDEGEE. In DNA, the CDR3 is TGTGCCAGCCTGTGGAGGGGTGGATCAGATACGCAGTATTTT. The encoded protein is CASLWRGGSDTQYF. Full variable domain (remainder filled in from reference TRBV5-8 and TRBJ2-3): EAGVTQSPTHLIKTRGQQATLRCSPISGHTSVYWYQQALGLGLQFLLWYDEGEERNRGNFPPRFSGRQFPNYSSELNVNALELEDSALYLCASLWRGGSDTQYFGPGTRLTVL.

The V gene is TRBV15, the J gene TRBJ2-3, with TRBD2 matching 8 bases. CDR1 LNHNV and CDR2 YYDKDF come from the germline V gene (reference sequence). Trimming took 3 bases from V and 3 from J; bases not matched to a gene: 2. This CDR3 has 14 residues. CDR3 DNA: TGTGCCACCAGCAGCGGGGGGGGGACAGATACGCAGTATTTT. Amino acids: CATSSGGGTDTQYF.

V is TRBV19 and J is TRBJ2-3, with a tentative D call TRBD1 (6 bases). There are 15 residues in the CDR3. The ends were cut back, 8 bases at V and 2 bases at J, with 17 bases in the middle. Germline V gives CDR1 LNHDA, CDR2 SQIVND (reference sequence). CDR3 nucleotide sequence: TGTGCCAGTCGTAACCAGGGGTTCTCCACAGATACGCAGTATTTT. Translating it yields CASRNQGFSTDTQYF.

The CDR3 sequence is CASSSRTGGLEKLFF. The CDR3 DNA reads as TGTGCCAGCAGCTCGCGGACAGGGGGTCTTGAAAAACTGTTTTTT. This chain connects TRBV3-1 (or the pseudogene TRBV3-2) to TRBJ1-4; 10 positions agree with TRBD1. The germline V gene has CDR1 LGHDT and CDR2 YNNKEL (reference sequence). CDR3 length: 15 residues. V shed 5 bases and J 7 bases; nucleotides not matched to a gene: 7.

The rearrangement uses TRBV5-4 and TRBJ2-7, with 7 bases identical to TRBD1. Germline V gene sequence: CDR1 SGHNT, CDR2 YYREEE (reference sequence). The CDR3 has 14 amino acids. The V and J ends lost 2 bases and 3 bases, in that order; junction bases with no gene match: 5. The CDR3 region has the DNA TGTGCCAGCAGCTTCCAGGGGGTAATCTACGAGCAGTACTTC. Translation gives CASSFQGVIYEQYF. The full variable domain, its missing parts supplied by reference TRBV5-4 and TRBJ2-7, is ETGVTQSPTHLIKTRGQQVTLRCSSQSGHNTVSWYQQALGQGPQFIFQYYREEENGRGNFPPRFSGLQFPNYSSELNVNALELDDSALYLCASSFQGVIYEQYFGPGTRLTVT.

The chain links TRBV2 to TRBJ2-5; TRBD2 might be the D (5 bases). Germline V gives CDR1 SNHLY, CDR2 FYNNEI. V dropped 7 bases and J dropped 0 bases, with 12 bases sitting between them. The CDR3 consists of 14 residues. CDR3 nucleotides: TGTGCCAGCACTAAGAACGGGGACCAAGAGACCCAGTACTTC. Translating it yields CASTKNGDQETQYF.

CDR3 nucleotides: TGTGCCAGCACAGGGACAGGAGGCGAGCAGTACTTC. It yields the protein CASTGTGGEQYF. This rearrangement joins TRBV2 to TRBJ2-7; 8 bases match TRBD1. J gave up 6 bases and V 7 bases, and 5 bases lay outside the gene matches. Germline loops: CDR1 SNHLY, CDR2 FYNNEI. CDR3 length: 12 amino acids.

For this clone: Other DNA sequences within the sample encode an identical CDR3. This chain uses TRBV4-3 with TRBJ2-3; D is unresolved. The CDR3 has 14 residues. With 1 base removed from V and 2 bases from J, the gap between germline ends came to 7 bases. The germline V gene encodes CDR1 LGHNA and CDR2 YSLEER. CDR3 sequence: CASSQAGPTDTQYF. CDR3 DNA sequence: TGCGCCAGCAGCCAAGCAGGCCCCACAGATACGCAGTATTTT.

The V and J genes are TRBV7-9 and TRBJ1-6, with D tentatively TRBD1 (6 bases). The CDR3 sequence is 15 residues long. The germline V gene has CDR1 SEHNR and CDR2 FQNEAQ (reference sequence). V was shortened by 3 bases and J by 15 bases, with 21 bases between the two germline ends. The DNA for the CDR3 is TGTGCCAGCAGCTTGGAGTTAGGGACATTTGAACACCTCCACTTT. It codes for CASSLELGTFEHLHF.

The V and J genes are TRBV15 and TRBJ1-5; weak D call: TRBD1 (5 bases). The germline V and J ends were trimmed by 0 bases and 6 bases, with 15 bases remaining between them. CDR3 length equals 16 residues. CDR1 and CDR2 (germline): LNHNV, YYDKDF (reference sequence). CDR3 sequence: CATSRDRLGPAQPQHF. CDR3 DNA sequence: TGTGCCACCAGCAGAGATCGATTGGGGCCGGCTCAGCCCCAGCATTTT.

V gene TRBV12-3 or TRBV12-4 combines with J gene TRBJ1-5; no definite D call. The CDR3 spans 13 residues. The V end was cut by 3 bases, the J end by 6 bases, with 9 bases between. CDR3 sequence reads: CASSFRQTQPQHF. The DNA of the CDR3 is TGTGCCAGCAGTTTCAGGCAGACTCAGCCCCAGCATTTT.

The count of this clone is one. This chain connects TRBV30 to TRBJ1-2; 8 bases agree with TRBD1. Germline values: CDR1 GTSNPN, CDR2 SVGIG (reference sequence). J gave up 6 bases and V 2 bases, and 8 bases lay outside the gene matches. The CDR3 runs to 14 residues. The CDR3 sequence is CAWSPPTGDNGYTF. CDR3 coding DNA: TGTGCCTGGAGTCCCCCGACAGGGGATAATGGCTACACCTTC.